This TCR beta chain derives from a study of identical twins. The table lists this clonotype with a few counts. Its antigen is undetermined. MiXCR was run by TCRdb on the 5' RACE reads, yielding one entry per CDR3 protein. Of 1.5 million to 2 million distinct CDR3 sequences in the sample, 32% were seen once. Germline V CDR1 and CDR2: SNHLY, FYNNEI. The CDR3 runs to 15 residues. V shed 2 bases, J shed 2 bases, and the junction held 2 bases outside the gene matches. General study results and limits: Because invariant MAIT and iNKT cells could be present, zero-insertion analyses could be partly confounded. Weaker excess twin sharing was observed in beta out-of-frame sequences.

This clonotype was sampled from a newborn girl in good health. Sequences were obtained from cord blood. The chain is built from TRBV2 and TRBJ1-5; TRBD1 agrees at 8 bases. Here the CDR3 reads CASSENRGGNQPQHF. DNA for the CDR3: TGTGCCAGCAGTGAAAACAGGGGGGGCAATCAGCCCCAGCATTTT.